These 27 T cell receptor beta chains were all obtained from the same sample, sequenced in a study of blood T cell repertoires in COVID-19. The method was immunoSEQ multiplex PCR; TCRdb's version includes in-frame clones alone and lacks a portion of them. Of about 97,000 clones listed, more than 70% are singletons. Source material: peripheral blood. The receptors were gathered from a woman aged 30 to 39 with acute or convalescent COVID-19.

Details on this clone: The same CDR3 also results from other DNA sequences found in this sample. V usage is TRBV11-3 and J usage is TRBJ1-1; possibly TRBD1 for D (5 bases). Germline values: CDR1 SGHNT, CDR2 YENEEA. There are 12 residues in the CDR3. The germline V and J ends were trimmed by 1 base and 10 bases, with 10 bases remaining between them. CDR3: CASSLGSGRAFF. CDR3 DNA sequence: TGTGCCAGCAGCTTAGGATCAGGGCGAGCTTTCTTT.

The rearrangement links TRBV4-2 to TRBJ1-1; TRBD1 is a possible D gene (6 bases). The V and J ends lost 4 bases and 1 base respectively, with 10 bases between them. CDR1 and CDR2 (germline): LGHNA, YNFKEQ. The CDR3 loop spans 14 amino acids. The DNA of the CDR3 is TGTGCCAGCAGCCGACAGGATAGGAACACTGAAGCTTTCTTT. Encoded protein: CASSRQDRNTEAFF.

The genes are TRBV7-9 and TRBJ1-3, with 8 bases aligning to TRBD1. This CDR3 has 16 residues. Trimming cost V 5 bases and J 2 bases; bases outside gene matches: 8. CDR1 is SEHNR, CDR2 FQNEAQ, per germline (reference sequence). This chain's CDR3 is CASSDWTGRTGNTIYF. The CDR3 nucleotides are TGTGCCAGCAGCGATTGGACAGGGCGGACTGGAAACACCATATATTTT.

This clone has a handful of counts. The chain is built from TRBV30 and TRBJ1-5, with 10 bases matching TRBD1. The CDR3 totals 15 residues. Trimming removed 2 bases from V and 9 bases from J; junction bases left unmatched: 10. Looked up from germline, CDR1 is GTSNPN and CDR2 is SVGIG (reference sequence). CDR3 sequence (DNA): TGTGCCTGGAGTACGACTGACAGGGGGCGCAGGCCCCAGCATTTT. The encoded protein is CAWSTTDRGRRPQHF.

J is TRBJ2-4 and V is TRBV5-1; TRBD1 might be the D (6 bases). Germline CDR1 reads SGHRS; CDR2 reads YFSETQ. V lost 4 bases and J lost 2, with 19 bases in between. This CDR3 contains 17 residues. The CDR3 nucleotides are TGCGCCAGCAGCATGGGGGACACCCTAGGATCCAAAAACATTCAGTACTTC. As protein: CASSMGDTLGSKNIQYF.

The chain joins TRBV19 to TRBJ2-7; TRBD1 matches at 7 bases. CDR3 length: 15 residues. The germline CDR1 and CDR2 sequences are LNHDA and SQIVND (reference sequence). The J segment lost 4 bases and the V segment lost 3 bases, leaving 9 bases of the junction unmatched. DNA for the CDR3: TGTGCCAGTAGTATTTCACAGGGGTCTATTTACGAGCAGTACTTC. This translates into CASSISQGSIYEQYF.

This clone was observed a single time. This sequence joins TRBV27 and TRBJ1-5; no reliable D call. Germline CDR1 reads MNHEY; CDR2 reads SMNVEV (reference sequence). CDR3 length: 15 residues. Trimming stripped 7 bases from V and 1 base from J, with 14 bases between. In nucleotides, the CDR3 is TGTGCCAGCACCCAGTCTCCTCGAAGCAATCAGCCCCAGCATTTT. The encoded protein is CASTQSPRSNQPQHF.

V gene TRBV28 combines with J gene TRBJ1-5; TRBD1 is a possible D gene (6 bases). The CDR3 runs to 13 residues. V was shortened by 4 bases and J by 3 bases, with 7 bases between the two germline ends. In germline, CDR1 is MDHEN, CDR2 SYDVKM. As DNA, the CDR3 is TGTGCCAGCAGTTCAGGGGACAATCAGCCCCAGCATTTT. Its translation is CASSSGDNQPQHF.

The chain has TRBV6-5 and TRBJ2-5; possible D gene TRBD1, 6 bases. The CDR3 totals 13 residues. The V end lost 11 bases, the J end lost 1 base, and 14 bases lay between the germline ends. CDR1 and CDR2 from the germline V gene are MNHEY and SVGAGI. The DNA of the CDR3 is TGTGCCTCGCTGGGGGCGGGCCAAGAGACCCAGTACTTC. Translated, it gives CASLGAGQETQYF.

The chain combines TRBV5-1 with TRBJ2-3, with D perhaps matching TRBD2 (7 bases). V was pared by 0 bases and J by 1 base, with 12 bases between. Germline CDR1 reads SGHRS; CDR2 reads YFSETQ. The CDR3 is 16 amino acids. The CDR3 bases are TGCGCCAGCAGCTTGGAGGCGGGGGCCGGCACAGATACGCAGTATTTT. This translates into CASSLEAGAGTDTQYF.

This clone was detected a few times. The genes are TRBV6-6 and TRBJ1-5, with D unresolved. The CDR3 contains 13 residues. The V end lost 7 bases, the J end lost 5 bases, and 12 bases lay between the germline ends. Per germline, CDR1 MNHNY and CDR2 SVGAGI (reference sequence). CDR3 nucleotide sequence: TGTGCCAGCACCGCATGGGGAGATCAGCCCCAGCATTTT. It encodes CASTAWGDQPQHF.

The CDR3, as DNA: TGTGCCAGCAGCTTAGATCCGACTGACCCTAATGAAAAACTGTTTTTT. This translates into CASSLDPTDPNEKLFF. The chain employs TRBV7-9 and TRBJ1-4; D unresolved. The CDR3 has 16 amino acids. With 1 base removed from V and 3 bases from J, the gap between germline ends came to 12 bases. Germline V gene data show CDR1 as SEHNR and CDR2 as FQNEAQ (reference sequence).

The chain links TRBV5-1 to TRBJ2-7; perhaps TRBD1 as D (5 bases). The CDR3 consists of 15 residues. Deletions cut 0 bases from V and 6 bases from J, with 16 bases between. Germline V lookup: CDR1 SGHRS, CDR2 YFSETQ. The CDR3, as DNA: TGCGCCAGCAGCTTGGGGGGCCGATCCCCCTTCGAGCAGTACTTC. This encodes CASSLGGRSPFEQYF.

V is TRBV19 and J is TRBJ1-6; 7 bases match TRBD1. Per the germline V gene, CDR1 is LNHDA and CDR2 is SQIVND (reference sequence). This CDR3 is 13 amino acids long. J lost 6 bases, V lost 9 bases, and 5 bases had no gene match. CDR3 bases: TGTGCCAGCGGGGACAGCCTTAATTCACCCCTCCACTTT. Translated: CASGDSLNSPLHF. The entire variable domain, with the rest obtained from reference TRBV19 and TRBJ1-6, is as follows: DGGITQSPKYLFRKEGQNVTLSCEQNLNHDAMYWYRQDPGQGLRLIYYSQIVNDFQKGDIAEGYSVSREKKESFPLTVTSAQKNPTAFYLCASGDSLNSPLHFGNGTRLTVT.

This chain connects TRBV10-3 to TRBJ2-5; 7 bases line up with TRBD1. Trimming cost V 5 bases and J 2 bases; bases outside gene matches: 8. This CDR3 region has 15 residues. Germline CDR1 ENHRY, CDR2 SYGVKD. In DNA, the CDR3 is TGTGCCATCAGTTCGAGCCGGGACAGACAAGAGACCCAGTACTTC. Its translation is CAISSSRDRQETQYF.

This chain joins TRBV15 and TRBJ1-1; D perhaps matches TRBD1 (5 bases). The germline V gene encodes CDR1 LNHNV and CDR2 YYDKDF (reference sequence). The CDR3 runs 14 residues. Trimming took 0 bases from V and 11 from J, leaving 16 bases between them. The CDR3 spells CATSRDMEAGGAFF. The CDR3 region has the DNA TGTGCCACCAGCAGAGATATGGAGGCCGGGGGGGCTTTCTTT. Based on the CDR3 plus reference TRBV15 and TRBJ1-1, the full variable domain is DAMVIQNPRYQVTQFGKPVTLSCSQTLNHNVMYWYQQKSSQAPKLLFHYYDKDFNNEADTPDNFQSRRPNTSFCFLDIRSPGLGDTAMYLCATSRDMEAGGAFFGQGTRLTVV.

This CDR3 reads CASGLDGTRTYEQYF. CDR3 nucleotide sequence: TGTGCTAGTGGTTTGGACGGGACAAGGACCTACGAGCAGTACTTC. The genes are TRBV12-5 and TRBJ2-7; possibly TRBD1 for D (6 bases). The V gene's germline CDR1 is LGHNT and CDR2 FRNRAP. There are 15 residues in the CDR3. Trimming removed 1 base from V and 2 bases from J, with 12 bases in between.

This rearrangement joins TRBV29-1 to TRBJ1-1; no clear D gene. The ends were cut back, 5 bases at V and 2 bases at J, with 6 bases in the middle. Germline assignment: CDR1 SQVTM and CDR2 ANQGSEA. The CDR3 extends over 11 amino acids. CDR3 in DNA: TGCAGCGTTCCGGTCAACACTGAAGCTTTCTTT. Its protein product is CSVPVNTEAFF.

The chain links TRBV2 to TRBJ1-1, with 7 nucleotides matching TRBD1. The CDR3 runs 15 residues. CDR1 is SNHLY, CDR2 FYNNEI, per germline. Trimming took 8 bases from V and 3 from J; bases not matched to a gene: 12. CDR3 nucleotide sequence: TGTGCCAGCCTCCTTAGACAGGGCGGGGACACTGAAGCTTTCTTT. Its protein product is CASLLRQGGDTEAFF.

This clone was recorded once. V and J are TRBV20-1 and TRBJ1-5; perhaps TRBD1 as D (6 bases). The CDR3 contains 15 residues. In germline, CDR1 is DFQATT, CDR2 SNEGSKA (reference sequence). V lost 3 bases, J lost 1 base, and 13 bases lay in between. CDR3 in amino acids: CSASSGTTSNQPQHF. In DNA, the CDR3 is TGCAGTGCTAGTTCAGGGACAACGAGCAATCAGCCCCAGCATTTT.

The rearrangement uses TRBV27 and TRBJ1-1, with 8 bases lining up with TRBD1. J gave up 4 bases and V 6 bases, and 7 bases lay outside the gene matches. Germline V gene data show CDR1 as MNHEY and CDR2 as SMNVEV (reference sequence). There are 14 residues in the CDR3. This CDR3 reads CASSLRTGPTEAFF. In DNA, the CDR3 is TGTGCCAGCAGCCTTAGGACAGGGCCCACTGAAGCTTTCTTT.

V is TRBV6-5 and J is TRBJ2-7; TRBD2 aligns across 8 bases. This CDR3 region has 14 residues. Germline CDR1 MNHEY, CDR2 SVGAGI. Losses at the gene ends were 6 bases for V and 2 bases for J; bases not matched to a gene: 6. In DNA form, the CDR3 reads TGTGCCAGCAGCCGGGGACTAGATCCCTACGAGCAGTACTTC. It yields the protein CASSRGLDPYEQYF.

The genes are TRBV2 and TRBJ2-7; TRBD1 agrees at 10 bases. This CDR3 has 13 residues. The germline V gene has CDR1 SNHLY and CDR2 FYNNEI. CDR3 nucleotides: TGTGCTGCCCGGGACAGGGGTTCCTACGAGCAGTACTTC. This sequence encodes CAARDRGSYEQYF.

This clone came up once. CDR3 nucleotides: TGTGCCAGTAGTTGGACAGCTTACGCCTCGAACACTGAAGCTTTCTTT. Translating gives CASSWTAYASNTEAFF. The J gene is TRBJ1-1, the V gene TRBV19; D is perhaps TRBD1 (6 bases). The CDR3 has 16 residues. Trimming removed 5 bases at V and 1 base at J, with 17 bases between. Germline V lookup: CDR1 LNHDA, CDR2 SQIVND (reference sequence).

The V gene is TRBV5-1, the J gene TRBJ2-3, with 8 nucleotides matching TRBD1. V shed 0 bases and J 1 base; nucleotides not matched to a gene: 1. This CDR3 region has 15 residues. CDR1 SGHRS and CDR2 YFSETQ come from the germline V gene. DNA for the CDR3: TGCGCCAGCAGCTTGGAGGACAGGGGCACAGATACGCAGTATTTT. Translated, it gives CASSLEDRGTDTQYF.

This clone occurred once. V is TRBV7-9 and J is TRBJ2-5; TRBD1 aligns across 9 bases. CDR1 SEHNR and CDR2 FQNEAQ come from the germline V gene (reference sequence). Losses at the gene ends were 5 bases for V and 4 bases for J; bases not matched to a gene: 11. The CDR3 is made up of 16 amino acids. The CDR3 protein is CASSRSWTGEGETQYF. For the CDR3, the DNA is TGTGCCAGCAGCCGTTCCTGGACAGGGGAGGGAGAGACCCAGTACTTC. The full variable domain, rest sourced from reference TRBV7-9 and TRBJ2-5, is DTGVSQNPRHKITKRGQNVTFRCDPISEHNRLYWYRQTLGQGPEFLTYFQNEAQLEKSRLLSDRFSAERPKGSFSTLEIQRTEQGDSAMYLCASSRSWTGEGETQYFGPGTRLLVL.

V is TRBV5-1 and J is TRBJ2-7; D possibly corresponds to TRBD1 (6 bases). The CDR3 sequence is 15 residues long. V gave up 4 bases and J gave up 1 base, with 15 bases separating them. The germline gives CDR1 SGHRS, CDR2 YFSETQ. Here the CDR3 reads CASSPDSSNSYEQYF. The CDR3 bases are TGCGCCAGCAGCCCGGACAGCTCTAATTCCTACGAGCAGTACTTC.